The entry below describes one T cell receptor beta chain. This sample was included in a study of blood T cell repertoires in COVID-19. At the level of the study: There were acute and convalescent COVID-19 samples, and they came from the United States, Italy and Spain. T cells, B-cell-depleted T cells, or PBMCs provided the cDNA or gDNA that served as material.

V lost 4 bases to trimming and J lost 6 bases; unmatched junction nucleotides: 16. Germline V CDR1 and CDR2: SGHNT, YYREEE (reference sequence). The CDR3 length is 18 residues. Original processing methods: Reference gene primer amplification gave nucleated cell count estimates. Method: immunoSEQ multiplex PCR; TCRdb's copy keeps in-frame clones and lacks some. V, J and clone size reflect that table, while D and trimming were determined from the DNA. The data contain about 63,000 clones, 79% of them singletons. The receptor was derived from a human donor in a cohort sampled during active COVID-19. The sample was peripheral blood. The J gene is TRBJ1-2, the V gene TRBV5-4; 12 bases match TRBD1. CDR3 protein: CASSPAGTGGTFGHGYTF. The CDR3 coding sequence is TGTGCCAGCAGCCCTGCCGGGACAGGGGGCACCTTTGGTCATGGCTACACCTTC.